The present T cell receptor (beta chain) was sequenced within a study of shared clonotypes between healthy human individuals. Germline V gene sequence: CDR1 SNHLY, CDR2 FYNNEI. Trimming removed 4 bases from V and 0 bases from J; junction bases left unmatched: 3. The CDR3 totals 16 residues. Profiled with immunoSEQ multiplex PCR; TCRdb holds only in-frame clones, not every one. The table has some 2,400,000 clones, approximately 94% seen once; the top ten hold less than 0.15%. The chain recombines TRBV2 with TRBJ2-6, with TRBD1 identical over 7 bases. Sequencing was performed on naive CD4+ T cells sorted from blood. Subset of the sample: CD45RA+ positively selected. This TCR came from a man aged 18 to 35 in good health. CDR3 DNA: TGTGCCAGCAGTGTGACAGGGAACTCTGGGGCCAACGTCCTGACTTTC. Amino acid sequence: CASSVTGNSGANVLTF. Based on the CDR3 plus reference TRBV2 and TRBJ2-6, the full variable domain is EPEVTQTPSHQVTQMGQEVILRCVPISNHLYFYWYRQILGQKVEFLVSFYNNEISEKSEIFDDQFSVERPDGSNFTLKIRSTKLEDSAMYFCASSVTGNSGANVLTFGAGSRLTVL.